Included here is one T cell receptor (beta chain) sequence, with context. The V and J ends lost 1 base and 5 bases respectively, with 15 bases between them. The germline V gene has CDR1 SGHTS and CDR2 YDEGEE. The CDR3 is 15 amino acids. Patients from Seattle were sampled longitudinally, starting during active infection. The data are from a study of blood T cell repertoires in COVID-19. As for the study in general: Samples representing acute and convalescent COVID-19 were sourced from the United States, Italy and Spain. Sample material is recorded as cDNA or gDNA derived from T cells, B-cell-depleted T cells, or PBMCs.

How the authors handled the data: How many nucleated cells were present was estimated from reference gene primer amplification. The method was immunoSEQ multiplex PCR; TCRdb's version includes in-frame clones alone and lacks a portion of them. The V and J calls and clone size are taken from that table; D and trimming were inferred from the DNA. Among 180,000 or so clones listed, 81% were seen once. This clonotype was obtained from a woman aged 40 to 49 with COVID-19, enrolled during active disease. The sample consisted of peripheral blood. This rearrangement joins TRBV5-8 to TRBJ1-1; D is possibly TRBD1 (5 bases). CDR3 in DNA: TGTGCCAGCAGCTTGTTTAAGGGGATTAGGACTGAAGCTTTCTTT. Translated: CASSLFKGIRTEAFF.